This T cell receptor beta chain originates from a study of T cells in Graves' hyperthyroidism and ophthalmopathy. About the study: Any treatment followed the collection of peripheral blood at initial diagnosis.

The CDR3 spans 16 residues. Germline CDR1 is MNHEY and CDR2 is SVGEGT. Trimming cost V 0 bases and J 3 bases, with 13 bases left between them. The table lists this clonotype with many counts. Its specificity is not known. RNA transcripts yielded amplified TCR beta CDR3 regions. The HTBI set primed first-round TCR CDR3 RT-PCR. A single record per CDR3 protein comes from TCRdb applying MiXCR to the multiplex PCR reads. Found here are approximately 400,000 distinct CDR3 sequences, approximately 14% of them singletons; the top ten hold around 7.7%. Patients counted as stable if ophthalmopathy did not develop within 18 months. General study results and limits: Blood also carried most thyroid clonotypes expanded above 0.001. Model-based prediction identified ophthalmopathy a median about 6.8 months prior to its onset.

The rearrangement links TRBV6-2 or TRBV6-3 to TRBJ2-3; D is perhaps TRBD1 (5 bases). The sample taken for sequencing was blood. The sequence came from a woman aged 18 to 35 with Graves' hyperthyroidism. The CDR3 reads CASSYSVRDRTDTQYF. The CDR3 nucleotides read TGTGCCAGCAGTTACTCTGTCAGGGATAGGACAGATACGCAGTATTTT.